This T cell receptor beta chain is drawn from a study of cytotoxic CD8 clonotypes in ibrutinib-treated CLL. The overall study: Enrolment comprised eleven to twelve relapsed/refractory and over 14 treatment-naive patients; about 18 were IGHV unmutated.

Frozen-stored PBMCs produced about 2 micrograms of genomic DNA for TCR beta libraries. TCRdb's table, derived via immunoSEQ multiplex PCR, lists solely in-frame clones and lacks some. Of 160,000 or so clones in the sample, about 80% were seen once. Turning to this clone: Its antigen is not identified.

General observations from the study: Shared public clonotypes were rare, and on treatment they either got smaller or stayed the same.

The sequence was obtained from a human donor with chronic lymphocytic leukemia. The sequencing here drew on PBMCs, taken after 12 months of ibrutinib treatment.

For the CDR3, the DNA is TGTGCCAGCAGCTCCGGGACTAGCGGATTCTACGAGCAGTACTTC. It codes for CASSSGTSGFYEQYF. V is TRBV5-5 and J is TRBJ2-7; TRBD2 matches 11 bases. The CDR3 length is 15 residues. CDR1 SGHKS and CDR2 YYEKEE come from the germline V gene (reference sequence). Trimming removed 3 bases from V and 3 bases from J; junction bases left unmatched: 5.